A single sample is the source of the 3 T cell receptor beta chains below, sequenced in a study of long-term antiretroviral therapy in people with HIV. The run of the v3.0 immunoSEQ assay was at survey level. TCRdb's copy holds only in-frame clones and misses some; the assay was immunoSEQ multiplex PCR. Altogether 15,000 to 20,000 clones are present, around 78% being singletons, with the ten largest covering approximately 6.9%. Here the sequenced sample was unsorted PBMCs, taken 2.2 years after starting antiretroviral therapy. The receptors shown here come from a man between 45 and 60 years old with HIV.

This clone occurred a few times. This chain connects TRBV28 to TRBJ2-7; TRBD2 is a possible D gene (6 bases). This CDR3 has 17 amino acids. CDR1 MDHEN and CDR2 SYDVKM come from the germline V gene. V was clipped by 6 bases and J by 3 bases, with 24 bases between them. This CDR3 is CASRPRDSWGEGYEQYF. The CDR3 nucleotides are TGTGCCAGCAGACCCCGGGACTCTTGGGGCGAGGGCTACGAGCAGTACTTC.

The CDR3 nucleotides are TGTGCCAGCGCGGTGTCCTTAAACTATGGCTACACCTTC. Translating gives CASAVSLNYGYTF. This rearrangement joins TRBV2 to TRBJ1-2; no clear D. The germline V gene has CDR1 SNHLY and CDR2 FYNNEI. V was cut by 8 bases and J by 2 bases, with 12 bases left in between. This CDR3 is 13 amino acids long.

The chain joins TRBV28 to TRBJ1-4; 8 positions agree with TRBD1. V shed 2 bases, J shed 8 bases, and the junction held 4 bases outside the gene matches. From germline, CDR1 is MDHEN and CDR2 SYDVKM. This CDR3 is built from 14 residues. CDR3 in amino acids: CASSLGRGREKLFF. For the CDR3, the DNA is TGTGCCAGCAGTTTAGGCAGGGGGCGCGAAAAACTGTTTTTT.